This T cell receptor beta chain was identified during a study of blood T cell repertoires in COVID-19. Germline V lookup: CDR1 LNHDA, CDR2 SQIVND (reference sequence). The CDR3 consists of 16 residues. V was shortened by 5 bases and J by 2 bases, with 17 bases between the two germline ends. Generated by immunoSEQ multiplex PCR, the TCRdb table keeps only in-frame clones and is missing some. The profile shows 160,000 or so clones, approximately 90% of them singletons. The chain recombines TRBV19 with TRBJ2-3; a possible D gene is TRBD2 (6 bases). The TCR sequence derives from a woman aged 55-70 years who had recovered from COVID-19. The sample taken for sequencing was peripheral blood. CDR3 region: CASSARVGGVTDTQYF. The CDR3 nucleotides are TGTGCCAGTAGTGCCCGGGTGGGGGGAGTCACAGATACGCAGTATTTT.